This entry features one T cell receptor (beta chain) sequence. This CDR3 is built from 13 residues. Trimming left V 6 bases short and J 5 bases short, with 11 bases between. Germline V gene data show CDR1 as SNHLY and CDR2 as FYNNEI. How the authors handled the data: Amplification of reference gene primers provided the estimated nucleated cell counts. TCRdb keeps only in-frame clones here, not all; method: immunoSEQ multiplex PCR. V and J calls and clone size are as listed in that table; D and trimming were resolved from the DNA. Of approximately 340,000 clones detected, approximately 93% appear once; the ten largest clones hold about 0.83%. The sample belongs to a study of blood T cell repertoires in COVID-19. The overall study: PBMCs, B-cell-depleted T cells, or T cells provided the cDNA or gDNA that made up the material.

Participants spanned ages about 18 to 100 years and resided in roughly 22 US areas. Cohorts were based on clinical histories the participants reported. The material sequenced was PBMCs or T cells enriched from blood (not recorded which). The rearrangement links TRBV2 to TRBJ1-5; TRBD1 is a possible D gene (5 bases). This TCR derives from a woman aged 40-49 years who had been exposed to COVID-19. The CDR3 DNA follows: TGTGCCAGCAGAAGGGGTGCAGATCAGCCCCAGCATTTT. Translated, it gives CASRRGADQPQHF.